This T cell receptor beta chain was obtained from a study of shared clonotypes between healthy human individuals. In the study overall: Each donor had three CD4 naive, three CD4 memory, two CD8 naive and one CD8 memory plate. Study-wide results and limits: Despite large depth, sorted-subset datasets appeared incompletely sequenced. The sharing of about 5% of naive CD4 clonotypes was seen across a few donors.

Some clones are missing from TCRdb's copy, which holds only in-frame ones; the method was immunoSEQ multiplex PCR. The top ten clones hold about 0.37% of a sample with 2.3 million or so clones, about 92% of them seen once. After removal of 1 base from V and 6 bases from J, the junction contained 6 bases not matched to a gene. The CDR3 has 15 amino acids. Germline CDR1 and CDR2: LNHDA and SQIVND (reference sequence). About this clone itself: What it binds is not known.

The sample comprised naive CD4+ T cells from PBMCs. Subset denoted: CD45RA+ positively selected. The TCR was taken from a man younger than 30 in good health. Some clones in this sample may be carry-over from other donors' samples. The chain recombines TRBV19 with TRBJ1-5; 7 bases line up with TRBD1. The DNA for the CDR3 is TGTGCCAGTAGTATAGGGACACAGGGGCTTCAGCCCCAGCATTTT. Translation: CASSIGTQGLQPQHF.